The entry below gives a single TCR beta chain sequence along with its context. Its specificity is unknown. This CDR3 has 13 amino acids. Germline loops: CDR1 SGHTA, CDR2 FQGNSA. V gave up 4 bases and J gave up 5 bases, with 9 bases separating them. This record belongs to a study of T cells in Graves' hyperthyroidism and ophthalmopathy. Study in general: The authors collected peripheral blood at initial diagnosis, before any treatment.

Stable hyperthyroidism: no ophthalmopathy progression over 18 months of follow-up. Hyperthyroidism in the patients, aged 18 to 65, was newly diagnosed and under 2 months in duration. Whole-study results and caveats: Ophthalmopathy onset followed model prediction by a median about 6.5 months.

The source material, RNA transcripts, was used to amplify TCR beta CDR3 regions. The HTBI set primed first-round TCR CDR3 RT-PCR. TCRdb called the multiplex PCR reads again in MiXCR, with one record for every CDR3 protein. The sample includes fewer than 850,000 distinct CDR3 sequences, 15% to 20% of them seen just once. The sequencing sample was made of blood. This chain joins TRBV7-2 and TRBJ2-1; D possibly corresponds to TRBD1 (5 bases). This TCR came from a man aged 45 to 65 with Graves' hyperthyroidism. CDR3 residues: CASSWGRHNEQFF. The CDR3 DNA reads TGTGCCAGCAGCTGGGGCAGGCACAATGAGCAGTTCTTC.